A selection of T cell receptor beta chains follows, all from one sample in a study of graft-versus-host responses after intestinal transplantation. Repertoires were generated with immunoSEQ multiplex PCR, while TCRdb's copy carries only in-frame clones and drops some. The table shows about 35,000 clones, with approximately 96% occurring only once. The specimen was PBMCs, collected 16 days after intestinal transplant. All receptors come from a human patient who received an intestinal transplant, so some T cells may come from the graft donor. CDR3s include the opening cysteine and the closing phenylalanine or tryptophan. Fields, in order: V gene, J gene, D gene, clone size, CDR3 DNA, CDR3 protein. D genes are given only for firm matches. Where a row states a size, it is once, few, many or the class of an expanded clone; other rows omit it.

>TRBV6-1|TRBJ1-5|.|.
TGTGCCAGCAGTGAACTCGGGCGGGGAGTCAATCAGCCCCAGCATTTT
CASSELGRGVNQPQHF
>TRBV6-5|TRBJ2-7|TRBD2|.
TGTGCCAGCAGTTACGGATCGGGGGGGGAGCAGTACTTC
CASSYGSGGEQYF
>TRBV27|TRBJ2-1|.|.
TGTGCCAGCAGTTTGAGTCAAAATCCCTACAATGAGCAGTTCTTC
CASSLSQNPYNEQFF
>TRBV29-1|TRBJ1-2|.|.
TGCAGCGTTGACGGGGTCTCGGGTGGCTACACCTTC
CSVDGVSGGYTF
>TRBV4-2|TRBJ2-2|.|.
TGTGCCAGCAGCCAAGATGGCCGCGGGTCCCAGGACACCGGGGAGCTGTTTTTT
CASSQDGRGSQDTGELFF
>TRBV9|TRBJ2-5|TRBD1|.
TGTGCCAGCAGCGTCCCTCGGACAGGGATCCAAGAGACCCAGTACTTC
CASSVPRTGIQETQYF
>TRBV6-5|TRBJ1-4|.|.
TGTGCCAGCAGAGCGGCTCCGGGAACTAATGAAAAACTGTTTTTT
CASRAAPGTNEKLFF
>TRBV19|TRBJ2-7|TRBD2|.
TGTGCCAGTAGTTTAGCTAGCGGAGCCTACGAGCAGTACTTC
CASSLASGAYEQYF
>TRBV6-5|TRBJ2-4|.|.
TGTGCCAGCAGTGGCGGGGGACAAAAGGACATTCAGTACTTC
CASSGGGQKDIQYF
>TRBV7-8|TRBJ2-7|TRBD1|.
TGTGCCAGCAGCCCACAGGGGGTGGGAAACGAGCAGTACTTC
CASSPQGVGNEQYF
>TRBV28|TRBJ2-6|.|.
TGTGCCAGCAGTTTCGGGCATTTCTCTGGGGCCAACGTCCTGACTTTC
CASSFGHFSGANVLTF
>TRBV19|TRBJ2-1|TRBD2|few
TGTGCCAGTAGTGATAACGGGAGGGCCAGGGAGCAGTTCTTC
CASSDNGRAREQFF
>TRBV7-2|TRBJ2-7|TRBD2|.
TGTGCCAGCAGCGGAGCCGGGACTAGCTCGTACTACGAGCAGTACTTC
CASSGAGTSSYYEQYF
>TRBV18|TRBJ2-7|.|.
TGTGCCAGCTCACCGGGGACGGCTTCCTACGAGCAGTACTTC
CASSPGTASYEQYF
>TRBV21-1|TRBJ1-1|.|.
TGTGCCAGCAGCAACGGTGAGGGAGTTAATGAAGCTTTCTTT
CASSNGEGVNEAFF
>TRBV6-5|TRBJ2-7|.|.
TGTGCCAGCAGTTCCACCTACGAGCAGTACTTC
CASSSTYEQYF
>TRBV14|TRBJ1-1|.|.
TGTGCCAGCAGCCAAGGGCCAGGGGAACGAGAAGCTTTCTTT
CASSQGPGEREAFF
>TRBV28|TRBJ1-4|TRBD1|.
TGTGCCAGCAACAAACCTGGGCAGGGGGCGGCTAATGAAAAACTGTTTTTT
CASNKPGQGAANEKLFF
>TRBV28|TRBJ2-5|.|.
TGTGCCAGCATTGACCGGGACTTTAACCAAGAGACCCAGTACTTC
CASIDRDFNQETQYF
>TRBV19|TRBJ1-5|.|.
TGTGCCAGTAGGGTGGCAGGGGGCAATCAGCCCCAGCATTTT
CASRVAGGNQPQHF
>TRBV29-1|TRBJ2-1|TRBD2|.
TGCAGCGTTGGCGGGAGTGCGACCCACAATGAGCAGTTCTTC
CSVGGSATHNEQFF
>TRBV27|TRBJ2-1|.|.
TGTGCCAGCAGTTTATCAGGGGACCTTTACAATGAGCAGTTCTTC
CASSLSGDLYNEQFF
>TRBV2|TRBJ2-1|.|.
TGTGCCAGCGGGGACGGAGGCAATGAGCAGTTCTTC
CASGDGGNEQFF
>TRBV7-3|TRBJ1-5|.|.
TGTGCCAGCAGCTTAATTAGCAGAGGGGGATATCAGCCCCAGCATTTT
CASSLISRGGYQPQHF
>TRBV6-1|TRBJ1-2|.|few
TGTGCCAGCAGTGAAGGACAGTTTCCGGGGGATGGCTACACCTTC
CASSEGQFPGDGYTF
>TRBV4-1|TRBJ2-3|TRBD1|once
TGCGCCAGCAGCCAATCCCGGGACAGGGGCACAGATACGCAGTATTTT
CASSQSRDRGTDTQYF
>TRBV29-1|TRBJ1-1|.|once
TGCAGCGTTCATATCCAGAACACTGAAGCTTTCTTT
CSVHIQNTEAFF
>TRBV28|TRBJ2-3|.|.
TGTGCCAGCAGTTTGTCCCGGGCCCCGGAGTATTTT
CASSLSRAPEYF
>TRBV10-1|TRBJ1-1|.|.
TGCGCCAGCAGTGAATCCAATACAATAGGGGCCGACACTGAAGCTTTCTTT
CASSESNTIGADTEAFF
>TRBV13|TRBJ2-1|TRBD2|.
TGTGCCAGCAGACCTAGACTAGCGGGAGTCGATGAGCAGTTCTTC
CASRPRLAGVDEQFF
>TRBV28|TRBJ2-5|TRBD2|.
TGTGCCAGCAGTCTATTCTCTAGCGGGAGGAGAGAGACCCAGTACTTC
CASSLFSSGRRETQYF
>TRBV5-4|TRBJ2-1|.|.
TGTACCAGCAGCGTCCTACAGGACGATGAGCAGTTCTTC
CTSSVLQDDEQFF
>TRBV11-3|TRBJ2-5|.|.
TGTGCCAGCAGCACTAGAGGGGAGACCCAGTACTTC
CASSTRGETQYF
>TRBV5-1|TRBJ1-2|.|.
TGCGCCAGCAGCTTAACAGATAGGGGCTACACCTTC
CASSLTDRGYTF
>TRBV7-3|TRBJ1-1|.|once
TGTGCCAGCAGCCTTAGTGGCACTGAAGCTTTCTTT
CASSLSGTEAFF
>TRBV7-9|TRBJ2-1|.|.
TGTGCCAGCAGCTTAGGTCACCCCGGGGAGCAGTTCTTC
CASSLGHPGEQFF
>TRBV28|TRBJ2-1|.|.
TGTGCCAGCAGTCCCTTAGGACCCCTAGGCAATGAGCAGTTCTTC
CASSPLGPLGNEQFF
>TRBV15|TRBJ1-1|TRBD1|.
TGTGCCACCAGCAGAACGCCGGGACAGATGAACACTGAAGCTTTCTTT
CATSRTPGQMNTEAFF
>TRBV27|TRBJ2-7|.|.
TGTGCCAGCAGTTGGGACGGGGCCTACGAGCAGTACTTC
CASSWDGAYEQYF
>TRBV5-1|TRBJ1-6|.|.
TGCGCCAGCAGCTTGGGGGGAAGCTCCTATAATTCACCCCTCCACTTT
CASSLGGSSYNSPLHF
>TRBV19|TRBJ1-2|TRBD1|once
TGTGCCAGTAGGGGACAGGACTGGAACTATGGCTACACCTTC
CASRGQDWNYGYTF
>TRBV30|TRBJ2-1|TRBD2|.
TGTGCCTGGAGTGTTAAGCTAGCGGGAGTGAATGAGCAGTTCTTC
CAWSVKLAGVNEQFF
>TRBV27|TRBJ2-1|TRBD2|.
TGTGCCAGCGCCTGGACTAGCGGGAGCAATGAGCAGTTCTTC
CASAWTSGSNEQFF
>TRBV7-8|TRBJ2-1|TRBD2|.
TGTGCCAGCAGCTTCGCGACTAGCGGGAGAGAATCCTACAATGAGCAGTTCTTC
CASSFATSGRESYNEQFF
>TRBV4-1|TRBJ2-7|.|.
TGCGCCAGCAGCCCACTAGGTGAAAGCTCCTACGAGCAGTACTTC
CASSPLGESSYEQYF
>TRBV4-3|TRBJ2-3|TRBD2|.
TGCGCCAGCAGCCAAGATGGGGCGGGGGGCACAGATACGCAGTATTTT
CASSQDGAGGTDTQYF
>TRBV4-3|TRBJ2-7|.|.
TGCGCCAGCAGCCCACCCCTGGGACAAGGGCTTGACGAGCAGTACTTC
CASSPPLGQGLDEQYF
>TRBV10-2|TRBJ2-1|.|.
TGCGCCAGCAGTGGACACCGGGACGAGTGGTACAATAAGCAGTTCTTC
CASSGHRDEWYNKQFF
>TRBV28|TRBJ1-1|.|.
TGTGCCAGCAGTTTACCCGCAGGGTTAAACACTGAAGCTTTCTTT
CASSLPAGLNTEAFF
>TRBV28|TRBJ2-2|TRBD1|.
TGTGCCAGCAGTTCGCCCTTGGGACAGATAAGATTCACCGGGGAGCTGTTTTTT
CASSSPLGQIRFTGELFF
>TRBV9|TRBJ2-5|TRBD2|.
TGTGCCAGCAGCGCCGGACTAGCGGGAGGGATGGAGACCCAGTACTTC
CASSAGLAGGMETQYF
>TRBV4-1|TRBJ1-6|.|.
TGCGCCAGCAGCCAAGAAGGGGTTGGAAATTCACCCCTCCACTTT
CASSQEGVGNSPLHF
>TRBV5-5|TRBJ1-1|.|.
TGTGCCAGCAGCCCGGCGGGCCTTGAAGCTTTCTTT
CASSPAGLEAFF
>TRBV9|TRBJ2-1|.|.
TGTGCCAGCAGCGGGATAGGGACGGTCAGCTCCTACAATGAGCAGTTCTTC
CASSGIGTVSSYNEQFF
>TRBV6-5|TRBJ2-7|.|.
TGTGCCAGCAGTTACTCCTCAGGGTCCTACGAGCAGTACTTC
CASSYSSGSYEQYF